This T cell receptor (beta chain) was profiled in a study of T-cell reconstitution after alpha-beta-depleted transplantation in children. Overall study findings and caveats: Once a year had passed after transplant, T-cell counts and diversity came mostly from newly produced T cells.

In the case of this clonotype: Antigen: not known.

Using unique molecular identifiers, the investigators prepared the TCRbeta library. TCRdb itself ran the PCR reads through MiXCR, one entry per CDR3 protein. The sample has around 800,000 distinct CDR3 sequences; under 20% are singletons. Germline values: CDR1 KGHSH, CDR2 LQKENI. V lost 5 bases and J 5 bases, leaving 15 bases between the germline ends. The length of the CDR3 is 14 residues. The sequence came from a male patient between 10 and 17 years old who had a stem cell transplant for acute lymphoblastic leukemia, so the T cells may come from the graft donor. The rearrangement links TRBV18 to TRBJ1-1; D is ambiguous. The material sequenced was PBMCs, mostly from graft donor cells, taken 360 days after TCRalphabeta/CD19-depleted stem cell transplant. CDR3 residues: CASSWTDPGTEAFF. The CDR3 DNA reads TGTGCCAGCTCATGGACCGACCCCGGAACTGAAGCTTTCTTT. The variable domain in full, completed from reference TRBV18 and TRBJ1-1, reads NAGVMQNPRHLVRRRGQEARLRCSPMKGHSHVYWYRQLPEEGLKFMVYLQKENIIDESGMPKERFSAEFPKEGPSILRIQQVVRGDSAAYFCASSWTDPGTEAFFGQGTRLTVV.